One T cell receptor beta chain is described in this entry. These data come from a study of blood T cell repertoires in COVID-19. Study-wide background: Specimens from acute and convalescent COVID-19 originated in the United States, Italy and Spain. PBMCs, B-cell-depleted T cells, or T cells were the source of the cDNA or gDNA that made up the material.

The assay was immunoSEQ multiplex PCR, and TCRdb's table has in-frame clones only and misses some. The table has roughly 220,000 clones, almost 90% seen once; the top ten hold roughly 14%. Individuals aged about 18 to 89 years were recruited from 24 US areas. The germline gives CDR1 MNHEY, CDR2 SVGAGI. The CDR3 loop spans 16 amino acids. V was clipped by 0 bases and J by 0 bases, with 8 bases between them. Sequencing was done on a sample of PBMCs or T cells enriched from blood (not recorded which). The chain links TRBV6-5 to TRBJ1-4, with D unresolved. The clonotype comes from a woman between 45 and 60 years old with acute COVID-19. The CDR3 DNA reads TGTGCCAGCAGTTACTCCTTCGTCGCAACTAATGAAAAACTGTTTTTT. Its translation is CASSYSFVATNEKLFF.